A single T cell receptor beta chain is shown here with its context. This sample was included in a study of CD8 T cells in Susac syndrome. Reverse transcription used roughly 0.45 to 1 ug RNA and random hexamers. TCRdb reprocessed the immunoSEQ multiplex PCR reads with MiXCR, giving one entry per CDR3 protein. The table records fewer than 150,000 distinct CDR3 sequences, about 92% of them present only once. Germline CDR1 SGHRS, CDR2 YFSETQ. The CDR3 runs 14 residues. The J segment lost 1 base and the V segment lost 4 bases, leaving 4 bases of the junction unmatched. V is TRBV5-1 and J is TRBJ2-5, with TRBD1 matching 7 bases. This TCR was sampled from a human donor with multiple sclerosis. The sequencing sample was made of CD4+ T cells from PBMCs. CDR3 residues: CASSTDRVQETQYF. The CDR3 coding sequence is TGCGCCAGCAGCACAGACAGGGTCCAAGAGACCCAGTACTTC.